This is a list of T cell receptor beta chains from one sample in a study of cytomegalovirus exposure and HLA in healthy donors. Some clones are missing from TCRdb's copy, which holds only in-frame ones; the method was immunoSEQ multiplex PCR. This table has 120,000 or so clones, 70% to 80% appearing once. The sequenced material came from PBMCs. The receptors originated from a woman aged 45 to 65 in good health and CMV-seropositive. CDR3s include the opening cysteine and the closing phenylalanine or tryptophan. Each record gives: J gene, V gene, CDR3 protein.

j_gene: TRBJ1-6; v_gene: TRBV2; CDR3aa: CATSGGNNSPLHF
j_gene: TRBJ2-1; v_gene: TRBV19; CDR3aa: CASSNFYNEQFF
j_gene: TRBJ1-2; v_gene: TRBV7-2; CDR3aa: CASSPDRPGGGYGYTF
j_gene: TRBJ2-3; v_gene: TRBV29-1; CDR3aa: CSADHRGTDTQYF
j_gene: TRBJ1-3; v_gene: TRBV18; CDR3aa: CASSPARSGNTIYF
j_gene: TRBJ2-7; v_gene: TRBV7-9; CDR3aa: CASRSGLGGQYF
j_gene: TRBJ1-4; v_gene: TRBV2; CDR3aa: CASSARVATNEKLFF
j_gene: TRBJ2-7; v_gene: TRBV7-8; CDR3aa: CASSDRLSYEQYF
j_gene: TRBJ1-2; v_gene: TRBV1; CDR3aa: CTSSHRVGYGYTF
j_gene: TRBJ1-5; v_gene: TRBV18; CDR3aa: CASSPGRNQPQHF
j_gene: TRBJ2-4; v_gene: TRBV11-3; CDR3aa: CASSRNRANIQYF
j_gene: TRBJ2-1; v_gene: TRBV7-2; CDR3aa: CASSLAPPGNEQFF
j_gene: TRBJ1-1; v_gene: TRBV20-1; CDR3aa: CSAVEGTEAFF